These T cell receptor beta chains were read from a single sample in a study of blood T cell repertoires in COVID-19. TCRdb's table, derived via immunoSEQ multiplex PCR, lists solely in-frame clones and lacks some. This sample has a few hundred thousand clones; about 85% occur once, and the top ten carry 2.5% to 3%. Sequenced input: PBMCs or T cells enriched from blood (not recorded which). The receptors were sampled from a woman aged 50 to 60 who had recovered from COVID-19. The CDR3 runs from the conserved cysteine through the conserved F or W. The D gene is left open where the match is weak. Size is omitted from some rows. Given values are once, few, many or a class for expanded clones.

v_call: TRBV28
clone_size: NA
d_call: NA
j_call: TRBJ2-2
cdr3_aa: CASSREANTGELFF
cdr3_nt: TGTGCCAGCAGCAGAGAGGCTAACACCGGGGAGCTGTTTTTT

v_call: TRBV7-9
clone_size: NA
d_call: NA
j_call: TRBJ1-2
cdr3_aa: CASSLGQEVYGYTF
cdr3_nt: TGTGCCAGCAGCTTAGGACAGGAGGTCTATGGCTACACCTTC

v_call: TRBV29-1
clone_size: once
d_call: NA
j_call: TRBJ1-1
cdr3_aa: CSVPGQGFEAFF
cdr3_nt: TGCAGCGTCCCAGGTCAGGGTTTTGAAGCTTTCTTT

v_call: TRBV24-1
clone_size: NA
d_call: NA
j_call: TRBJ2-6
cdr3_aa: CATSGAGANVLTF
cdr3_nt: TGTGCCACATCAGGGGCTGGGGCCAACGTCCTGACTTTC

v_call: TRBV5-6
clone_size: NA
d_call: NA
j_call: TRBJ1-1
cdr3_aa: CASSIGGTAEVIGAFF
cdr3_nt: TGTGCCAGCAGCATTGGCGGGACCGCCGAGGTCATCGGTGCTTTCTTT

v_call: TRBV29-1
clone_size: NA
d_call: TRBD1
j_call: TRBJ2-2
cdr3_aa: CSVRQGADTGELFF
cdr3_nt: TGCAGCGTTCGTCAGGGGGCTGACACCGGGGAGCTGTTTTTT

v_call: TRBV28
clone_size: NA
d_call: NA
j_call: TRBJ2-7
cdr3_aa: CASSLIQGGYEQYF
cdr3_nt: TGTGCCAGCAGTTTAATACAGGGGGGGTACGAGCAGTACTTC

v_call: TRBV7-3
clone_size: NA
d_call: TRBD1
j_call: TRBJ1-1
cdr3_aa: CASSPLQGASEAFF
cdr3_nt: TGTGCCAGCAGCCCTCTTCAGGGGGCTTCTGAAGCTTTCTTT

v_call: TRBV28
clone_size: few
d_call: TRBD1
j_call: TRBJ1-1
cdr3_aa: CASSKTQTSWTGDF
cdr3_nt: TGTGCCAGCAGTAAGACACAAACATCCTGGACAGGCGACTTT

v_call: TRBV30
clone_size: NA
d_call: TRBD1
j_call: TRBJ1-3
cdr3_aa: CAWRTGRANTIYF
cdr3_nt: TGTGCCTGGAGGACAGGGCGTGCAAACACCATATATTTT

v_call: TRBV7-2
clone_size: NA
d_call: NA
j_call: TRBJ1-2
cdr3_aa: CASSLYSNYGYTF
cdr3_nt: TGTGCCAGCAGCTTGTACAGTAACTATGGCTACACCTTC

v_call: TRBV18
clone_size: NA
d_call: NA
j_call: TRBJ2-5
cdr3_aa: CASSRSGVETQYF
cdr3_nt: TGTGCCAGCTCACGATCAGGTGTAGAGACCCAGTACTTC

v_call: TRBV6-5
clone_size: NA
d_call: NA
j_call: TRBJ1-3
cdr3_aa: CASSYSRNSGNTIYF
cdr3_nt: TGTGCCAGCAGTTACTCCAGGAACTCTGGAAACACCATATATTTT